A selection of T cell receptor beta chains follows, all from one sample in a study of OX40 agonist ivuxolimab in advanced cancers. TCRdb keeps only in-frame clones here, not all; method: immunoSEQ multiplex PCR. Found here are just over 80,000 clones, around 87% of them singletons; the top ten hold 0.25% to 0.4%. Sample: CD4+ or CD8+ T cells sorted from blood, taken in a trial of the OX40 agonist ivuxolimab. These receptors originate from an adult with an advanced solid tumor such as melanoma, head and neck, liver or kidney cancer. CDR3s include the opening cysteine and the closing phenylalanine or tryptophan. The D gene is left open where the match is weak. Expanded clones get a size class; other rows say once, few or many, or leave the size out.

len	v_gene	d_gene	j_gene	abundance	CDR3nt	CDR3aa
11	TRBV28	NA	TRBJ1-4	NA	TGTGCCAGCAGAGGGGTTGAAAAACTGTTTTTT	CASRGVEKLFF
15	TRBV2	TRBD1	TRBJ2-5	NA	TGTGCCAGCACCCGACAGGGGGGCCTTCGGGAGACCCAGTACTTC	CASTRQGGLRETQYF
13	TRBV27	NA	TRBJ1-1	NA	TGTGCCAGCAGTCTTAGACGGAACACTGAAGCTTTCTTT	CASSLRRNTEAFF
16	TRBV28	TRBD1	TRBJ1-5	NA	TGTGCCAGCAGTTCGCCGGGACAGGGGGCCGATCAGCCCCAGCATTTT	CASSSPGQGADQPQHF
11	TRBV28	NA	TRBJ2-1	NA	TGTGCCAGCGCCCGGGGCAATGAGCAGTTCTTC	CASARGNEQFF
17	TRBV7-3	NA	TRBJ2-2	NA	TGTGCCAGCAGCTTACTTTCTACAGGGACGACTACCGGGGAGCTGTTTTTT	CASSLLSTGTTTGELFF
11	TRBV2	NA	TRBJ1-3	NA	TGTGCCAGCAGTGCTGGAAACACCATATATTTT	CASSAGNTIYF
15	TRBV7-3	NA	TRBJ2-2	NA	TGTGCCAGCAGCTTACGGATGGGGGACACCGGGGAGCTGTTTTTT	CASSLRMGDTGELFF
14	TRBV10-3	NA	TRBJ1-2	NA	TGTGCCTCTAGCGTGGGGGCAGGAGACTATGGCTACACCTTC	CASSVGAGDYGYTF
15	TRBV6-1	NA	TRBJ2-3	NA	TGTGCCAGCAGTGAATTTTTACCCGGCACAGATACGCAGTATTTT	CASSEFLPGTDTQYF
15	TRBV6-5	NA	TRBJ1-2	NA	TGTGCCAGCAGTTACGAGGGAAGGGAAAACTATGGCTACACCTTC	CASSYEGRENYGYTF
15	TRBV7-9	NA	TRBJ1-6	NA	TGTGCCAGCAGCTTAGCAGGGGCTTATAATTCACCCCTCCACTTT	CASSLAGAYNSPLHF
15	TRBV25-1	NA	TRBJ2-3	NA	TGTGCCAGCAGTGATCGGACCAGGAAGCCAGATACGCAGTATTTT	CASSDRTRKPDTQYF
15	TRBV6-1	NA	TRBJ2-3	once	TGTGCCAGCAGAGTAGGGGGTTCAGGCACAGATACGCAGTATTTT	CASRVGGSGTDTQYF
15	TRBV5-1	NA	TRBJ2-3	NA	TGCGCCAGCAGCTTTGGCCTCCAGGGGACAGATACGCAGTATTTT	CASSFGLQGTDTQYF
14	TRBV7-3	NA	TRBJ2-2	NA	TGTGCCAGTAGGGCCCTTTCCTTCACCGGGGAGCTGTTTTTT	CASRALSFTGELFF
15	TRBV6-1	TRBD1	TRBJ1-2	few	TGTGCCATCGCGGAAAAGGGACAGGCCAACTATGGCTACACCTTC	CAIAEKGQANYGYTF
14	TRBV6-5	NA	TRBJ1-2	few	TGTGCCAGCAGTTACAGTCTGGGAAGAGATGGCTACACCTTC	CASSYSLGRDGYTF
12	TRBV6-5	NA	TRBJ1-5	NA	TGTGCCAGCAGTTCTTCCTTCCAGCCCCAGCATTTT	CASSSSFQPQHF
14	TRBV5-1	NA	TRBJ1-2	NA	TGCGCCAGCAGCTTAACCGGGACAAGCTATGGCTACACCTTC	CASSLTGTSYGYTF
11	TRBV19	NA	TRBJ1-2	NA	TGTGCCAGTAGTGTGGACTATGGCTACACCTTC	CASSVDYGYTF
14	TRBV29-1	NA	TRBJ1-2	NA	TGCAGCGTTGAAGGGCGGGGAACTAACTATGGCTACACCTTC	CSVEGRGTNYGYTF
14	TRBV7-2	NA	TRBJ2-5	NA	TGTGCCAGCAGCGCAATACGGGGTTTCCAGACCCAGTACTTC	CASSAIRGFQTQYF
14	TRBV4-1	NA	TRBJ2-3	NA	TGCGCCAGCAGCCAAGGGGGCGGCACAGATACGCAGTATTTT	CASSQGGGTDTQYF
15	TRBV2	TRBD1	TRBJ2-5	NA	TGTGCCAGCTACTTCGGGACAGGGATCCAAGAGACCCAGTACTTC	CASYFGTGIQETQYF
14	TRBV5-4	NA	TRBJ1-1	NA	TGTGCCAGCAGGGCTGAGGGTGTTGGCACTGAAGCTTTCTTT	CASRAEGVGTEAFF
15	TRBV7-8	TRBD1	TRBJ1-5	NA	TGTGCCAGCAGCTTAAGGGGCGACAGGGTTCAGCCCCAGCATTTT	CASSLRGDRVQPQHF
14	TRBV5-1	TRBD2	TRBJ2-1	once	TGCGCCAGCAGCTGGCTGGGAGGGGACAATGAGCAGTTCTTC	CASSWLGGDNEQFF
14	TRBV5-5	NA	TRBJ1-1	NA	TGTGCCAGCAGCTTGATGTCTCCGGGCACTGAAGCTTTCTTT	CASSLMSPGTEAFF
13	TRBV19	TRBD1	TRBJ2-7	NA	TGTGCCAGCGGGACAGGGAGATGGGACGAGCAGTACTTC	CASGTGRWDEQYF
15	TRBV28	TRBD2	TRBJ2-3	NA	TGTGCCAGCAGTCCATCCGGGACTAGCATGGTTACGCAGTATTTT	CASSPSGTSMVTQYF
14	TRBV10-3	TRBD2	TRBJ2-3	NA	TGTGCCATCAGGACTAGCGGAGCTACAGATACGCAGTATTTT	CAIRTSGATDTQYF
13	TRBV5-1	NA	TRBJ2-1	NA	TGCGCCAGCAGCTTGACTCGGGTGGGTGAGCAGTTCTTC	CASSLTRVGEQFF
16	TRBV5-1	NA	TRBJ1-1	once	TGCGCCAGCAGCTTGGAGGAATCAAGAATGAACACTGAAGCTTTCTTT	CASSLEESRMNTEAFF
17	TRBV7-8	TRBD1	TRBJ1-4	NA	TGTGCCAGCAGCAGCCGGGACAGGGGTACGGGTAATGAAAAACTGTTTTTT	CASSSRDRGTGNEKLFF
15	TRBV19	TRBD1	TRBJ2-1	NA	TGTGCCAGTAGTCCGGACAGGGTTAGGTACAATGAGCAGTTCTTC	CASSPDRVRYNEQFF
14	TRBV7-2	TRBD1	TRBJ2-7	NA	TGTGCCAGCAGACCCGAGGGGGCTAGATACGAGCAGTACTTC	CASRPEGARYEQYF
15	TRBV6-1	NA	TRBJ1-3	NA	TGTGCCAGCAGGGAAGGTGGGACACCTGGAAACACCATATATTTT	CASREGGTPGNTIYF
15	TRBV6-6	TRBD2	TRBJ2-1	NA	TGTGCCAGCAGTTACGGCTCGGGGGGGCCGGGGGAGCAGTTCTTC	CASSYGSGGPGEQFF
15	TRBV7-2	NA	TRBJ1-1	NA	TGTGCCAGCAGCTTCGCAGGGGAGGTTGGCACTGAAGCTTTCTTT	CASSFAGEVGTEAFF
14	TRBV30	NA	TRBJ2-7	NA	TGTGCCTGGAGCCTACTACGGCCCGGGGACGAGCAGTACTTC	CAWSLLRPGDEQYF
15	TRBV28	TRBD1	TRBJ2-3	NA	TGTGCCAGCGCCCCCGACAGGGCCTCAAGGGATACGCAGTATTTT	CASAPDRASRDTQYF
13	TRBV5-5	NA	TRBJ1-2	NA	TGTGCCAGCAGCTTGGTAGCGTCCTATGGCTACACCTTC	CASSLVASYGYTF
15	TRBV6-4	NA	TRBJ1-2	once	TGTGCCAGCAGCCAACGGGGGGTAATTCCCTATGGCTACACCTTC	CASSQRGVIPYGYTF
14	TRBV18	TRBD1	TRBJ1-2	NA	TGTGCCAGCTCACCCGGACAGGGTCTCTATGGCTACACCTTC	CASSPGQGLYGYTF
15	TRBV5-1	NA	TRBJ2-5	NA	TGCGCCAGCAGCTTCGGGGGATCGTACCAAGAGACCCAGTACTTC	CASSFGGSYQETQYF
13	TRBV7-9	NA	TRBJ1-2	few	TGTGCCAGCAGCCGCTCCGGGGGGGGCGCTTACACCTTC	CASSRSGGGAYTF
15	TRBV5-8	NA	TRBJ2-1	NA	TGTGCCAGCAGCTGGCGGGGCCGCTCCTACAATGAGCAGTTCTTC	CASSWRGRSYNEQFF
18	TRBV5-1	TRBD1	TRBJ1-1	NA	TGCGCCAGCAGCGTGGGACAGCTCGCCGGCTTCATGAACACTGAAGCTTTCTTT	CASSVGQLAGFMNTEAFF
14	TRBV29-1	NA	TRBJ2-2	NA	TGCAGCGTTGGGAGGGGCAGAGACACCGGGGAGCTGTTTTTT	CSVGRGRDTGELFF
14	TRBV2	NA	TRBJ1-6	NA	TGTGCCAGCAAGGGAGACCCGTTTTATACACCCCTCCACTTT	CASKGDPFYTPLHF
14	TRBV29-1	NA	TRBJ1-4	NA	TGCAGCGTTGGAAGAGGGGGGGGTAATGAAAAACTGTTTTTT	CSVGRGGGNEKLFF
14	TRBV14	TRBD1	TRBJ1-2	NA	TGTGCCAGCAGCCAAGGGGGGACAGATAATGGCTACACCTTC	CASSQGGTDNGYTF
16	TRBV27	TRBD1	TRBJ2-3	NA	TGTGCCAGCAGCTACAGGGGAGTAAGGGGCACAGATACGCAGTATTTT	CASSYRGVRGTDTQYF